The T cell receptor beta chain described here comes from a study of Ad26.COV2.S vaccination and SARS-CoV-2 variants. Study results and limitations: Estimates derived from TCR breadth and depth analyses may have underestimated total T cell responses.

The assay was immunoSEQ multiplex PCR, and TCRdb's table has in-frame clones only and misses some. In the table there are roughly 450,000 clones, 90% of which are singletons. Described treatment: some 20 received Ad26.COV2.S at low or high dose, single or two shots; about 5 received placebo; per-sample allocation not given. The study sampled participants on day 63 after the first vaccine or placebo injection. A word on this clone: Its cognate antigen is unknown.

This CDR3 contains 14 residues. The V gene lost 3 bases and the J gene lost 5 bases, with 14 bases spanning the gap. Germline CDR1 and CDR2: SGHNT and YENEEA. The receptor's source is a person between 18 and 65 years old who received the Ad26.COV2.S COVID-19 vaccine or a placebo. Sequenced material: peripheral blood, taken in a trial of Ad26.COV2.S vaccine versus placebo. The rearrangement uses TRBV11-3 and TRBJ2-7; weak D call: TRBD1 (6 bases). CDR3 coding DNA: TGTGCCAGCAGCTTCGGTGGGGCAGGGGACGAGCAGTACTTC. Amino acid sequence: CASSFGGAGDEQYF.